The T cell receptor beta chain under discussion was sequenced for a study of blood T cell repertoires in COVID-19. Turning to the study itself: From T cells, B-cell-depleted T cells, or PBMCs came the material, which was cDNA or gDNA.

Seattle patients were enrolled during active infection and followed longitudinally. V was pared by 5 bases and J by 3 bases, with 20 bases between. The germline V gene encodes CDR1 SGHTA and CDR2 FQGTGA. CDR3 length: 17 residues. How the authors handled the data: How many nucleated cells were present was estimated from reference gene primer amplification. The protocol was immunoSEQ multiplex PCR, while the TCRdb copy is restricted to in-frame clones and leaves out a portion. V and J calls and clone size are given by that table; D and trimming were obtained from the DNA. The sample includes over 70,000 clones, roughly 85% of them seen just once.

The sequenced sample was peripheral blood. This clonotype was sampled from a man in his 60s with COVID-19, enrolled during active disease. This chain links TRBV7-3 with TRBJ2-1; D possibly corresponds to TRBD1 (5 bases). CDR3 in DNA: TGTGCCAGCAGCCCAACCATGGGGCGGAGCCACTACAATGAGCAGTTCTTC. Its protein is CASSPTMGRSHYNEQFF.